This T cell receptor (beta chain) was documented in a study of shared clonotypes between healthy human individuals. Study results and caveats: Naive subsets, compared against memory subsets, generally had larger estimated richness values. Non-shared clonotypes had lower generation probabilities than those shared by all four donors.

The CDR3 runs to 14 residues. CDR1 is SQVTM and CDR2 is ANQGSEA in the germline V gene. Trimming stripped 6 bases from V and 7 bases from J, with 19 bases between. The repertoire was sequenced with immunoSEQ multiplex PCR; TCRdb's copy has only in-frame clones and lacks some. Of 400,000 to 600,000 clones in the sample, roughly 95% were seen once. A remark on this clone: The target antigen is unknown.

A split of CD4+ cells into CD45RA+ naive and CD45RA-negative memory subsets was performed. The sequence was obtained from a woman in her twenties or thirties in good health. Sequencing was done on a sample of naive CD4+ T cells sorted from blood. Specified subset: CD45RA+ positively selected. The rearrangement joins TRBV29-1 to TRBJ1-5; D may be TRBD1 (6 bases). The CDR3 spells CSVIPAGGGQPQHF. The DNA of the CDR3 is TGCAGCGTCATCCCCGCGGGGGGCGGGCAGCCCCAGCATTTT.